This T cell receptor beta chain originates from a study of cytomegalovirus exposure and HLA in healthy donors. For the study at large: Earlier work reported 100 million or so unique TCR beta sequences from about 180 million T cells.

As to this clone: Its antigen is currently unknown.

Findings and caveats of the study: 87-base-pair reads could not separate some V segments, including TRBV6-2 and TRBV6-3.

The trim removed 3 bases at V and 2 bases at J, leaving 3 bases unmatched. CDR1 WNHNN and CDR2 SYGVQD come from the germline V gene (reference sequence). The CDR3 runs 15 residues. Researchers ran the PCR with 60 Vbeta and 13 Jbeta primers. Some clones are missing from TCRdb's copy, which holds only in-frame ones; the method was immunoSEQ multiplex PCR. The table lists approximately 170,000 clones, 75% to 90% of them singletons. Healthy bone marrow donors supplied every sample. The sample consisted of PBMCs. This chain links TRBV10-1 with TRBJ2-3, with TRBD2 matching over 9 bases. This clonotype was sampled from a boy aged 2-15 years in good health and CMV-seronegative. CDR3 sequence (DNA): TGCGCCAGCAGTGATGAGCGGGGGGTCACAGATACGCAGTATTTT. It encodes CASSDERGVTDTQYF.